These 13 T cell receptor beta chains share one sample of origin, sequenced in a study of shared clonotypes between healthy human individuals. Sequenced by immunoSEQ multiplex PCR; TCRdb stores in-frame clones only, minus some. The table lists around 320,000 clones, roughly 87% of them singletons, with around 15% in the top ten. Specimen: memory CD8+ T cells sorted from blood. Subset reported: CD45RO+ cells pooled with CCR7-negative TemRA cells. The receptors originated from a man aged 18 to 30 in good health.

CDR3 bases: TGCGCCAGCAGTGAGTCCCGGGACTACAACAGTCACGAGCAGTACTTC. As protein: CASSESRDYNSHEQYF. The chain links TRBV10-1 to TRBJ2-7, with 7 bases identical to TRBD2. The CDR3 covers 16 residues. Trimming removed 0 bases from V and 5 bases from J; junction bases left unmatched: 10. CDR1 is WNHNN and CDR2 is SYGVQD in the germline V gene (reference sequence).

This sequence joins TRBV5-6 and TRBJ2-1; D not certain. In germline, CDR1 is SGHDT, CDR2 YYEEEE. This CDR3 is 13 amino acids long. Trimming removed 1 base from V and 3 bases from J, with 5 bases in between. CDR3 bases: TGTGCCAGCAGCTTGTCCCTCTACAATGAGCAGTTCTTC. Translation: CASSLSLYNEQFF.

This chain joins TRBV7-9 and TRBJ2-1, with 7 bases aligning to TRBD2. Germline trimming cut 5 bases from V and 6 bases from J; bases unmatched to any gene: 13. The V gene's germline CDR1 is SEHNR and CDR2 FQNEAQ (reference sequence). The CDR3 totals 16 residues. The CDR3 DNA follows: TGTGCCAGCAGCCCCCCCGGGGCGGGAGTGAGCAATGAGCAGTTCTTC. Translating gives CASSPPGAGVSNEQFF.

This clone has just one count. The rearrangement joins TRBV20-1 to TRBJ2-7; D might be TRBD1 (6 bases). Trimming removed 6 bases at V and 4 bases at J, with 10 bases between. Germline CDR1 DFQATT, CDR2 SNEGSKA (reference sequence). The CDR3 contains 11 residues. Here the CDR3 reads CSATGIYEQYF. CDR3 bases: TGCAGTGCAACAGGGATTTACGAGCAGTACTTC.

This clone was seen only a few times. The chain joins TRBV10-2 to TRBJ2-7, with 9 bases lining up with TRBD2. Trimming removed 5 bases from V and 6 bases from J; junction bases left unmatched: 5. CDR1 is WSHSY, CDR2 SAAADI, per germline. CDR3 length: 13 amino acids. CDR3 in DNA: TGCGCCAGCAGTAGGACTAGCGTCGCCGAGCAGTACTTC. Protein product: CASSRTSVAEQYF.

As to this clone: One end of the junction does not line up with germline, which may come from a read error. The gene calls are TRBV7-9 and TRBJ2-7; 7 bases line up with TRBD1. CDR3 length: 16 residues. Germline assignment: CDR1 SEHNR and CDR2 FQNEAQ (reference sequence). The CDR3 spells CASSSTVTGLLYGQYF. The CDR3 nucleotides read TGTGCCAGCAGCTCGACCGTGACAGGGTTACTCTACGGGCAGTACTTC.

The gene calls are TRBV7-2 and TRBJ2-5, with TRBD2 identical over 11 bases. The germline V gene has CDR1 SGHTA and CDR2 FQGNSA. The trim removed 8 bases at V and 5 bases at J, leaving 13 bases unmatched. The CDR3 is 16 residues long. Here the CDR3 reads CASLVSGRGFRETQYF. CDR3 bases: TGTGCCAGCTTGGTTAGCGGGAGGGGTTTTAGGGAGACCCAGTACTTC.

This chain connects TRBV6-5 to TRBJ1-2, with 7 bases that match TRBD1. From germline, CDR1 is MNHEY and CDR2 SVGAGI. This CDR3 contains 14 residues. V shed 6 bases and J 5 bases; nucleotides not matched to a gene: 9. The CDR3 loop reads CASSRLTGDYGYTF. The DNA for the CDR3 is TGTGCCAGCAGCCGACTTACAGGGGATTATGGCTACACCTTC.

This chain uses TRBV6-5 with TRBJ1-1; D is unclear. Germline V gene data show CDR1 as MNHEY and CDR2 as SVGAGI. This CDR3 region has 13 residues. V lost 5 bases to trimming and J lost 1 base, with 8 bases between them. The CDR3 is CASSPHKNTEAFF. The CDR3 DNA sequence: TGTGCCAGCAGTCCCCACAAGAACACTGAAGCTTTCTTT.

This rearrangement joins TRBV4-3 to TRBJ2-1; D is possibly TRBD1 (5 bases). CDR1 and CDR2 from the germline V gene are LGHNA and YSLEER. Trimming removed 0 bases at V and 4 bases at J, with 13 bases between. CDR3 length: 16 residues. The CDR3 DNA sequence: TGCGCCAGCAGCCAAGAAGACAGTAGCCTTTACAATGAGCAGTTCTTC. Its protein product is CASSQEDSSLYNEQFF.

The chain recombines TRBV6-1 with TRBJ1-2; D uncertain. This CDR3 spans 13 amino acids. With 0 bases removed from V and 8 bases from J, the gap between germline ends came to 10 bases. CDR1 and CDR2 (germline): MNHNS, SASEGT. CDR3 in amino acids: CASSEAPSGGYTF. In DNA form, the CDR3 reads TGTGCCAGCAGTGAAGCCCCCAGCGGAGGCTACACCTTC.

The sample holds one count of this clone. The rearrangement joins TRBV30 to TRBJ1-5; D not resolved. V was trimmed by 2 bases and J by 4 bases, leaving 9 bases between them. Germline CDR1 GTSNPN, CDR2 SVGIG (reference sequence). The CDR3 is 13 amino acids. CDR3 sequence (DNA): TGTGCCTGGAGTATCTCGGGAAATCAGCCCCAGCATTTT. It translates to CAWSISGNQPQHF.

This chain connects TRBV7-8 to TRBJ2-7; D gene unclear. Trimming removed 3 bases from V and 6 bases from J, with 18 bases in between. There are 15 residues in the CDR3. Germline V lookup: CDR1 SGHVS, CDR2 FQNEAQ. CDR3 loop: CASSFLSGPMGEQYF. For the CDR3, the DNA is TGTGCCAGCAGCTTCTTAAGTGGGCCGATGGGCGAGCAGTACTTC. Filled out from reference TRBV7-8 and TRBJ2-7, the complete variable domain reads GAGVSQSPRYKVAKRGQDVALRCDPISGHVSLFWYQQALGQGPEFLTYFQNEAQLDKSGLPSDRFFAERPEGSVSTLKIQRTQQEDSAVYLCASSFLSGPMGEQYFGPGTRLTVT.